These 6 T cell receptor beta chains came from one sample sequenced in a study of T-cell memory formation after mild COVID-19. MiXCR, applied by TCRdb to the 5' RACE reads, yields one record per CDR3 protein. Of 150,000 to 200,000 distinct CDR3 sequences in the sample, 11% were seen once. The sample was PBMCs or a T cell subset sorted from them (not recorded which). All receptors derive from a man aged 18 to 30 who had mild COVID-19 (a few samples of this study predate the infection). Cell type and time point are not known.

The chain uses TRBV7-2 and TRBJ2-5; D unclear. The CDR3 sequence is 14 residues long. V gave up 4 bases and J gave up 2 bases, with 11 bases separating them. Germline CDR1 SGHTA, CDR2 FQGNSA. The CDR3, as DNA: TGTGCCAGCAGCTCCAAGGTCTTACAAGAGACCCAGTACTTC. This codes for CASSSKVLQETQYF.

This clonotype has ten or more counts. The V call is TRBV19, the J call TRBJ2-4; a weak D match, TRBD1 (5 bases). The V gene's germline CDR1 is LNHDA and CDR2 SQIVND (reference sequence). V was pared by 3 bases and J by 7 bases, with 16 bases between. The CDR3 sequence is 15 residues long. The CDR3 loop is CASSMRQGNWNIQYF. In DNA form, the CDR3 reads TGTGCCAGTAGTATGCGGCAGGGTAACTGGAACATTCAGTACTTC.

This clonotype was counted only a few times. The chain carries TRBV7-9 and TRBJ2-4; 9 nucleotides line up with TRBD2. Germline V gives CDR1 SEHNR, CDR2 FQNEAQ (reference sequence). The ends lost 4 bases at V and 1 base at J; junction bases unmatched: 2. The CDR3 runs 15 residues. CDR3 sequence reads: CASSSSGVAKNIQYF. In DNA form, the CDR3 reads TGTGCCAGCAGCTCTAGCGGGGTGGCCAAAAACATTCAGTACTTC.

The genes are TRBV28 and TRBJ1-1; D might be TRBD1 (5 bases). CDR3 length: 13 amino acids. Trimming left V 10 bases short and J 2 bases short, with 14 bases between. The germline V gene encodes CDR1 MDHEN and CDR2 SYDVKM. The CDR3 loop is CAIKGRANTEAFF. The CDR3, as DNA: TGTGCCATTAAGGGGCGTGCAAACACTGAAGCTTTCTTT.

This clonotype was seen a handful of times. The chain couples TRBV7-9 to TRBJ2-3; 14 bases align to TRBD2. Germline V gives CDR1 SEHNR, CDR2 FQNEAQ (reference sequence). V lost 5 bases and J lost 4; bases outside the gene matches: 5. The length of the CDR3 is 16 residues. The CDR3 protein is CASSPRLAGGADTQYF. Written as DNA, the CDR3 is TGTGCCAGCAGCCCGAGACTAGCGGGGGGGGCAGATACGCAGTATTTT.

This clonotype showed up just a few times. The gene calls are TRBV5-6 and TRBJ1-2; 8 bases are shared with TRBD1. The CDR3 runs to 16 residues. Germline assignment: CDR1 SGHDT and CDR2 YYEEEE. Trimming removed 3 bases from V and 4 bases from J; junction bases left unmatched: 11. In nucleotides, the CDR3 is TGTGCCAGCAGCTATCGGACAGGGCTGGGTTTCTATGGCTACACCTTC. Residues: CASSYRTGLGFYGYTF.